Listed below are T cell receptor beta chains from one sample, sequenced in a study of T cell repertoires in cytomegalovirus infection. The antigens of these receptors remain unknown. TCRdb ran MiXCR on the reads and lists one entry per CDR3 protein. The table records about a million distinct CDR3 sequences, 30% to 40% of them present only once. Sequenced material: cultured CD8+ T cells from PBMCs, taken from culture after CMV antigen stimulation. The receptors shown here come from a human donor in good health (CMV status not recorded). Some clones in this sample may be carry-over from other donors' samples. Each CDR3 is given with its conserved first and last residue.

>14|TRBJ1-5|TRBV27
CASGESFANQPQHF
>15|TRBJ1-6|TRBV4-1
CASSPTGTAASPLHF
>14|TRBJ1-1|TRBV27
CASSLGGVNTEAFF
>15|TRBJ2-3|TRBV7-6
CASSLEVWGTDTQYF
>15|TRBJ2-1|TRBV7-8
CASSFGGGVYNEQFF
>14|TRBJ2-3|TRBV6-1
CASSVAPRADTQYF
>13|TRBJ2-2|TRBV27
CATAPGVSGELFF
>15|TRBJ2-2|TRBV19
CASSRRTGHTGELFF
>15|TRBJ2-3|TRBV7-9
CASSHTGDSTDTQYF
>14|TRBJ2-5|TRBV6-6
CASSGTGGKETQYF
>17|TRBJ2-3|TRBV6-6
CASSYTWASGGTDTQYF
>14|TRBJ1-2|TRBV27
CASSLAKGDPGYTF
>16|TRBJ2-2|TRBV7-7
CASSLAPGTTAGELFF
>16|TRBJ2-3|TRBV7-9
CASSLVQRGPGDTQYF
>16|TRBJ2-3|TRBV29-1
CSVEPGGLTSTDTQYF
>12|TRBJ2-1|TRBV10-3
CAINGLADEQFF
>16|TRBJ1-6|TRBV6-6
CASSFLPSGQGSPLHF
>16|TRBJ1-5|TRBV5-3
CASSLRFDGYNQPQHF
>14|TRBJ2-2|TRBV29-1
CSVETPRGTGELFF
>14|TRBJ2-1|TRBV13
CASSHRGFYNEQFF
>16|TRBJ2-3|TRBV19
CASNYIAGASTDTQYF
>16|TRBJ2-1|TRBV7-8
CASSLSTGSSYNEQFF
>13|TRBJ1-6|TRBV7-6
CASSPRTGAPLHF
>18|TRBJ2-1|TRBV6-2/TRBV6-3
CASSYLTGPGTKNNEQFF
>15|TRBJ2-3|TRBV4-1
CASSQDDSSTDTQYF
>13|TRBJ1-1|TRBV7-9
CASSQESRTEAFF
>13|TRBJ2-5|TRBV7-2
CASSLKGPETQYF
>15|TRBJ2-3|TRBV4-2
CASSQDQGLGDTQYF
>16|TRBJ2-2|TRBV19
CASWTSGSPFAGELFF
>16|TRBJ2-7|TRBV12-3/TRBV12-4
CASSFNLAGNSYEQYF
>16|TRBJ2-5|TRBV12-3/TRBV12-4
CASSFETGARKETQYF
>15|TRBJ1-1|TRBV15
CATSRGSQAITEAFF
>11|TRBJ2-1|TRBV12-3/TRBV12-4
CASSWGPEQFF
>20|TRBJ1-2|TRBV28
CASCLTGAFQLMGPKYGYTF
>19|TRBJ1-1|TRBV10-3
CAITDRTFFPKGENTEAFF
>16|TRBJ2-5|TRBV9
CASSLNLGTLGETQYF
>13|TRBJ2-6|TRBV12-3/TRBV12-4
CASTTSSANVLTF
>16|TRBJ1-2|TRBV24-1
CATSDSGGSTNYGYTF